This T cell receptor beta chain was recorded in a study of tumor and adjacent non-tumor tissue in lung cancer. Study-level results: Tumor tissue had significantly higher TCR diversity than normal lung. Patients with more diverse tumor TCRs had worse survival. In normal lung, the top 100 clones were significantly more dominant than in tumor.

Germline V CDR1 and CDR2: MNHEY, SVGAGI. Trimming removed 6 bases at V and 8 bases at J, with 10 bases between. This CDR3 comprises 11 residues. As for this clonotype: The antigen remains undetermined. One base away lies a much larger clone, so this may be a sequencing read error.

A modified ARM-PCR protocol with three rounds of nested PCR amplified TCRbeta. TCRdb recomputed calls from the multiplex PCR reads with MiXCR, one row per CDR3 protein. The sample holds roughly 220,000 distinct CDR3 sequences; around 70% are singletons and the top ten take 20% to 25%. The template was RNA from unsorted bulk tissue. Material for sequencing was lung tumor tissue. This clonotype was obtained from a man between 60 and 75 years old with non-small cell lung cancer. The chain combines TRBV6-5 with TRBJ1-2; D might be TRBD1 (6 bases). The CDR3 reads CASRTGYGYTF. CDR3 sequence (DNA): TGTGCCAGCAGAACAGGGTACGGCTACACCTTC.